This T cell receptor beta chain emerged from a study of T cells in Graves' hyperthyroidism and ophthalmopathy. Study-level information: Peripheral blood draws took place at initial diagnosis, ahead of any treatment.

Ten or more counts support this clonotype. Antigen unknown. General observations from the study: The blood repertoire included most of the expanded thyroid clonotypes above 0.001. Separating ophthalmopathy from stable hyperthyroidism was achieved by a 13 V-J model.

Per germline, CDR1 MDHEN and CDR2 SYDVKM. V was shortened by 2 bases and J by 2 bases, with 7 bases between the two germline ends. The CDR3 spans 14 residues. The investigators amplified TCR beta CDR3 regions from RNA transcripts. An initial round of RT-PCR targeting the TCR CDR3 relied on the HTBI primer set. TCRdb independently ran MiXCR on the multiplex PCR reads; one entry per CDR3 protein. The repertoire consists of 490,000 or so distinct CDR3 sequences, with less than 20% occurring once and the leading ten covering roughly 50%. V and J are TRBV28 and TRBJ1-5; D is uncertain. The sample was blood. The sequence derives from a man aged 40-49 years with Graves' ophthalmopathy. The CDR3 DNA reads as TGTGCCAGCAGTTTAGGCACCCGCAATCAGCCCCAGCATTTT. Its translation is CASSLGTRNQPQHF.